This TCR beta chain was recorded in a study of shared clonotypes between healthy human individuals. Study findings and constraints: Naive subsets, compared against memory subsets, generally had larger estimated richness values.

Only CD45RO-negative cells positively selected for CCR7 counted as naive CD8 cells, so terminally differentiated effector memory CD45RA+ cells were excluded. With respect to this clone: Its cognate antigen is unknown.

The germline V gene encodes CDR1 SNHLY and CDR2 FYNNEI. Trimming left V 6 bases short and J 1 base short, with 19 bases between. This CDR3 region has 17 residues. Assay: immunoSEQ multiplex PCR; the TCRdb copy retains only in-frame clones and omits some. The sample consists of millions of clones, 90% to 95% of them appearing once. The J gene is TRBJ2-1, the V gene TRBV2; TRBD2 is a possible D gene (5 bases). Sequenced material: naive CD8+ T cells from PBMCs. The receptor was isolated from a man younger than 35 in good health. Some clones in this sample may be carry-over from other donors' samples. The CDR3 protein is CASSLTPSAGSYNEQFF. CDR3 bases: TGTGCCAGCAGCCTAACCCCCAGCGCGGGTTCCTACAATGAGCAGTTCTTC.